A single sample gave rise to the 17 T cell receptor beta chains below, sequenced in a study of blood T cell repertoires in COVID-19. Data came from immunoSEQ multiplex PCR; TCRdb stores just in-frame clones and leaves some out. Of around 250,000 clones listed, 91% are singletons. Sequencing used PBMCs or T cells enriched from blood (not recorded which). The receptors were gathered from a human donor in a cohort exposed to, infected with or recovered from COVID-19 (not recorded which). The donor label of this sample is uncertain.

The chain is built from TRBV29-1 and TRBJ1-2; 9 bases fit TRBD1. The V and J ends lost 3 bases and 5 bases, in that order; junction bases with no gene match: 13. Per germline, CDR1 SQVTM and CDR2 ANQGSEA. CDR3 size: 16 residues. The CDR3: CSVDFLGPGQGYGYTF. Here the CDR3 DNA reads TGCAGCGTTGACTTTCTTGGCCCGGGACAGGGTTATGGCTACACCTTC. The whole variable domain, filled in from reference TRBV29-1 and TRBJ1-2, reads SAVISQKPSRDICQRGTSLTIQCQVDSQVTMMFWYRQQPGQSLTLIATANQGSEATYESGFVIDKFPISRPNLTFSTLTVSNMSPEDSSIYLCSVDFLGPGQGYGYTFGSGTRLTVV.

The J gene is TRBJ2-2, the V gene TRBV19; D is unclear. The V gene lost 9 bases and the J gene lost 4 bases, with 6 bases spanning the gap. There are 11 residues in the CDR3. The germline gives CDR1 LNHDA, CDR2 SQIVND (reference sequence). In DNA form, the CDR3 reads TGTGCCAGCCAACTCACCGGGGAGCTGTTTTTT. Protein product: CASQLTGELFF.

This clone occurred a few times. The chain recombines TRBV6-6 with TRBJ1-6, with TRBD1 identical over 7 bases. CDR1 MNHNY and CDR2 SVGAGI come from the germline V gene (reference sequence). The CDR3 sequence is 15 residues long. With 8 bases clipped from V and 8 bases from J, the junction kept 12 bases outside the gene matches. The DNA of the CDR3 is TGTGCCAGCTCCAGGGGGATTCAAGTAGATTCACCCCTCCACTTT. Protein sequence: CASSRGIQVDSPLHF.

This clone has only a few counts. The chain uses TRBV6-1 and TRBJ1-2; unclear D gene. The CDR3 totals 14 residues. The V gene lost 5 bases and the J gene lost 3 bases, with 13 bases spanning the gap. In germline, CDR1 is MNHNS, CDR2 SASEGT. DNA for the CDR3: TGTGCCAGCAGTTTCGGGTCCCGGGACTATGGCTACACCTTC. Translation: CASSFGSRDYGYTF.

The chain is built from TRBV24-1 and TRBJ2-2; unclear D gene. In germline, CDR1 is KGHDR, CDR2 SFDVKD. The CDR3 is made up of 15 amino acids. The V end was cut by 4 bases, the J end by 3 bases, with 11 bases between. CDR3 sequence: CATSDPQHDTGELFF. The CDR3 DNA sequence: TGTGCCACCAGTGACCCACAGCACGACACCGGGGAGCTGTTTTTT.

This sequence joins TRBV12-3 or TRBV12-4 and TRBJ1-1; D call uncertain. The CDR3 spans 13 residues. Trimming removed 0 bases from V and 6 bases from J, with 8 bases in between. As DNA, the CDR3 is TGTGCCAGCAGTTTAGCGGCGGGGTCTGAAGCTTTCTTT. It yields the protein CASSLAAGSEAFF.

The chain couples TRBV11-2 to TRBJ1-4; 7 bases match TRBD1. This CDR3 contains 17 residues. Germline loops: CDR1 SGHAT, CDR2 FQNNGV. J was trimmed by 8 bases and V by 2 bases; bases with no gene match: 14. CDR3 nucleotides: TGTGCCAGCAGCTTATACAGCCGGAACAGGGGAAGAGAAAAACTGTTTTTT. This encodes CASSLYSRNRGREKLFF.

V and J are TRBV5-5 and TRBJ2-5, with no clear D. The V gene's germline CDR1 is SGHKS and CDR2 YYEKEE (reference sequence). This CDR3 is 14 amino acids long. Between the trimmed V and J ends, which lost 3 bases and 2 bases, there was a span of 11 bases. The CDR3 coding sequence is TGTGCCAGCAGCTCGCACAACAGTCAAGAGACCCAGTACTTC. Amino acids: CASSSHNSQETQYF.

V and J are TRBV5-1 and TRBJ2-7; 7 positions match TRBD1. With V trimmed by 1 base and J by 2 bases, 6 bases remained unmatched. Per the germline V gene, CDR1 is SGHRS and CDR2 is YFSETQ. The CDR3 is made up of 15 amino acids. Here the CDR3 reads CASSLFSGTAYEQYF. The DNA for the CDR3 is TGCGCCAGCAGCTTGTTTAGTGGGACAGCCTACGAGCAGTACTTC.

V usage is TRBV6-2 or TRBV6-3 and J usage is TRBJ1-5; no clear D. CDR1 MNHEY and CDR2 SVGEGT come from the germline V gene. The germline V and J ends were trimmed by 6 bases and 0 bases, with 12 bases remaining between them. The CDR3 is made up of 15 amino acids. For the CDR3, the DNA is TGTGCCAGCAGCGTGCGGGCGGGTAGCAATCAGCCCCAGCATTTT. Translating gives CASSVRAGSNQPQHF.

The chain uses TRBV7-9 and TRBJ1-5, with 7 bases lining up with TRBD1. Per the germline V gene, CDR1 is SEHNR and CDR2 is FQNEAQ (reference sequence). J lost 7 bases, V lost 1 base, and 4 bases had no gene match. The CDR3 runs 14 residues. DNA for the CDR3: TGTGCCAGCAGCTTAGGACAGGGTGGACAGCCCCAGCATTTT. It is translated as CASSLGQGGQPQHF.

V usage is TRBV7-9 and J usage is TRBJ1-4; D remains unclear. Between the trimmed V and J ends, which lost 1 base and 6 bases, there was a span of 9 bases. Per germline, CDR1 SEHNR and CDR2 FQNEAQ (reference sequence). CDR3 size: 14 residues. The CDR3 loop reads CASSLGGFDEKLFF. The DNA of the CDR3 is TGTGCCAGCAGCTTAGGCGGTTTTGATGAAAAACTGTTTTTT.

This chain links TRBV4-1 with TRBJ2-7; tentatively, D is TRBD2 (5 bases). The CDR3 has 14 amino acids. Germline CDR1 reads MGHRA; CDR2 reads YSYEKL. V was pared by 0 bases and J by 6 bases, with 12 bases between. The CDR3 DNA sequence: TGCGCCAGCAGCCAAGAAGGAAGTGAGGGCGAGCAGTACTTC. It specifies CASSQEGSEGEQYF.

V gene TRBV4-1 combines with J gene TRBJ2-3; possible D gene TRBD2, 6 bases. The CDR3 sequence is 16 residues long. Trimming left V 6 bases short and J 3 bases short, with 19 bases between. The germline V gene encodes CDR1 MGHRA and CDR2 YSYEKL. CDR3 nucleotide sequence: TGCGCCAGCAGAGCTTATGCGGGGATGGTTACAGATACGCAGTATTTT. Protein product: CASRAYAGMVTDTQYF.

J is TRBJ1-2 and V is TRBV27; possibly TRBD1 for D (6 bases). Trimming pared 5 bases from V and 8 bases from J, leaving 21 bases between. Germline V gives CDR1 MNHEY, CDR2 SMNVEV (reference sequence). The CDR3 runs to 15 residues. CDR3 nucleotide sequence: TGTGCCAGCAGTCCGGAAACCCAGGGGACGGGGGGCTACACCTTC. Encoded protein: CASSPETQGTGGYTF.

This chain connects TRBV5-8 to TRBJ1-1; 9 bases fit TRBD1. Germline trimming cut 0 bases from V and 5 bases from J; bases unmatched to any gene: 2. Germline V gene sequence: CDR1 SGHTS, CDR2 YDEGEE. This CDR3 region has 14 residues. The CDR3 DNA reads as TGTGCCAGCAGCTTGGAAGGGACAGGGACTGAAGCTTTCTTT. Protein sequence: CASSLEGTGTEAFF.

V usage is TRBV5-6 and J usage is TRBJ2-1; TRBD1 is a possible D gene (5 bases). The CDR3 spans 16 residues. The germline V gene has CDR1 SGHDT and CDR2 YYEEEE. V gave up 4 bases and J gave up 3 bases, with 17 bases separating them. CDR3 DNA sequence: TGTGCCAGCAGCCCCCAGGCAGGGCTGAACTACAATGAGCAGTTCTTC. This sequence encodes CASSPQAGLNYNEQFF.